This entry lists 25 T cell receptor beta chains sequenced from one sample in a study of shared clonotypes between healthy human individuals. Naive-designated CD8 cells lacked CD45RO, were positively enriched for CCR7, and omitted terminally differentiated effector memory CD45RA+ cells. Sequencing was performed with immunoSEQ multiplex PCR; in TCRdb, only in-frame clones are kept and a portion is missing. The data contain 2 million to 2.5 million clones, about 95% of them seen just once; the ten biggest clones take up roughly 1%. The sample taken for sequencing was naive CD8+ T cells sorted from blood. The receptors originated from a man between 18 and 35 years old in good health.

The chain joins TRBV7-8 to TRBJ1-5, with TRBD1 identical over 9 bases. Looked up from germline, CDR1 is SGHVS and CDR2 is FQNEAQ. The V segment lost 6 bases and the J segment 7 bases; nucleotides outside the gene matches: 10. This CDR3 spans 15 amino acids. Here the CDR3 reads CASSFLPGQGQPQHF. The CDR3 DNA sequence: TGTGCCAGCAGTTTTCTCCCGGGACAGGGACAGCCCCAGCATTTT.

The rearrangement joins TRBV7-8 to TRBJ1-4; D possibly corresponds to TRBD1 (6 bases). The CDR3 extends over 15 amino acids. Trimming took 1 base from V and 6 from J, leaving 12 bases between them. Looked up from germline, CDR1 is SGHVS and CDR2 is FQNEAQ. This CDR3 reads CASSLGGGLDEKLFF. In nucleotides, the CDR3 is TGTGCCAGCAGCTTAGGTGGGGGGCTTGATGAAAAACTGTTTTTT.

The CDR3 sequence is CATSTADSYEQYF. The CDR3 DNA reads TGTGCCACCAGTACAGCGGATTCCTACGAGCAGTACTTC. The chain links TRBV15 to TRBJ2-7; a weak D match, TRBD2 (5 bases). The CDR3 contains 13 residues. Germline V gene lookup returns CDR1 LNHNV and CDR2 YYDKDF (reference sequence). V was clipped by 6 bases and J by 1 base, with 10 bases between them.

The chain joins TRBV29-1 to TRBJ2-1, with TRBD2 matching over 11 bases. Germline V lookup: CDR1 SQVTM, CDR2 ANQGSEA. The CDR3 is made up of 16 amino acids. Losses at the gene ends were 4 bases for V and 5 bases for J; bases not matched to a gene: 10. The CDR3 here is CSVVGLTSGTHNEQFF. CDR3 sequence (DNA): TGCAGCGTTGTCGGATTGACTAGCGGGACGCACAATGAGCAGTTCTTC.

The chain uses TRBV5-1 and TRBJ2-7; no clear D gene. V gave up 8 bases and J gave up 2 bases, with 2 bases separating them. This CDR3 comprises 9 residues. Germline CDR1 and CDR2: SGHRS and YFSETQ. CDR3 coding DNA: TGCGCCAGACCCTACGAGCAGTACTTC. Its translation: CARPYEQYF. Full variable domain (remainder filled in from reference TRBV5-1 and TRBJ2-7): KAGVTQTPRYLIKTRGQQVTLSCSPISGHRSVSWYQQTPGQGLQFLFEYFSETQRNKGNFPGRFSGRQFSNSRSEMNVSTLELGDSALYLCARPYEQYFGPGTRLTVT.

V is TRBV4-1 and J is TRBJ1-6; 9 bases line up with TRBD1. CDR1 and CDR2 from the germline V gene are MGHRA and YSYEKL. The CDR3 contains 15 residues. With V trimmed by 4 bases and J by 7 bases, 5 bases remained unmatched. The CDR3 DNA reads as TGCGCCAGCAGCCTGGGGACAGGGATGAATTCACCCCTCCACTTT. Its translation: CASSLGTGMNSPLHF.

The rearrangement links TRBV7-9 to TRBJ2-1, with a weak D call TRBD1 (5 bases). V was clipped by 5 bases and J by 8 bases, with 16 bases between them. Germline CDR1 is SEHNR and CDR2 is FQNEAQ (reference sequence). The CDR3 is made up of 14 amino acids. CDR3 nucleotide sequence: TGTGCCAGCAGCCCCCCGCAGGGATCAGATGAGCAGTTCTTC. This encodes CASSPPQGSDEQFF.

The chain uses TRBV4-3 and TRBJ1-2, with D maybe TRBD1 (5 bases). CDR3 length: 15 residues. Trimming pared 4 bases from V and 0 bases from J, leaving 12 bases between. Germline V lookup: CDR1 LGHNA, CDR2 YSLEER. The CDR3 bases are TGCGCCAGCAGCCCCGGGACTACTTCTAACTATGGCTACACCTTC. This codes for CASSPGTTSNYGYTF.

The V gene is TRBV7-9, the J gene TRBJ2-1; 9 bases line up with TRBD2. The germline V gene has CDR1 SEHNR and CDR2 FQNEAQ (reference sequence). V shed 6 bases and J 5 bases; nucleotides not matched to a gene: 5. The CDR3 has 14 amino acids. For the CDR3, the DNA is TGTGCCAGCAGGGGCGGGAGGGCCGACAATGAGCAGTTCTTC. Translated, it gives CASRGGRADNEQFF.

The chain recombines TRBV25-1 with TRBJ1-1, with D unclear. Germline V lookup: CDR1 MGHDK, CDR2 SYGVNS. V lost 3 bases to trimming and J lost 11 bases, with 13 bases between them. The CDR3 extends over 12 amino acids. CDR3 sequence reads: CASSDYRFGAFF. In DNA form, the CDR3 reads TGTGCCAGCAGTGATTACCGTTTTGGCGCTTTCTTT.

The gene calls are TRBV7-8 and TRBJ2-5, with TRBD2 matching 12 bases. J lost 4 bases, V lost 4 bases, and 7 bases had no gene match. CDR1 and CDR2 from the germline V gene are SGHVS and FQNEAQ. CDR3 length equals 16 residues. CDR3: CASSYPGLAGRETQYF. The CDR3 DNA follows: TGTGCCAGCAGCTACCCTGGACTAGCGGGGAGAGAGACCCAGTACTTC.

The CDR3 here is CASSQEGQNNSPLHF. Here the CDR3 DNA reads TGCGCCAGCAGCCAAGAAGGGCAGAATAATTCACCCCTCCACTTT. The chain joins TRBV4-1 to TRBJ1-6; no definite D call. The V gene's germline CDR1 is MGHRA and CDR2 YSYEKL. The V gene lost 0 bases and the J gene lost 5 bases, with 8 bases spanning the gap. This CDR3 is 15 amino acids long.

This chain connects TRBV6-5 to TRBJ1-4, with a tentative D call TRBD1 (5 bases). V was shortened by 0 bases and J by 15 bases, with 8 bases between the two germline ends. This CDR3 is built from 11 residues. Germline loops: CDR1 MNHEY, CDR2 SVGAGI. The CDR3 DNA is TGTGCCAGCAGTTACTCAGGGGAAATGTTTTTT. It specifies CASSYSGEMFF.

This clone was observed a single time. The rearrangement uses TRBV27 and TRBJ1-5; TRBD1 might be the D (5 bases). The length of the CDR3 is 16 residues. CDR1 and CDR2 (germline): MNHEY, SMNVEV (reference sequence). V was cut by 5 bases and J by 5 bases, with 19 bases left in between. As DNA, the CDR3 is TGTGCCAGCAGTCAGGTGGCAGGGTATTTCGATCAGCCCCAGCATTTT. Encoded protein: CASSQVAGYFDQPQHF.

Worth noting for this clone: This sample also contains other DNA sequences that code for the same CDR3. The J gene is TRBJ2-7, the V gene TRBV14; the D is unclear. Trimming removed 2 bases from V and 0 bases from J, with 5 bases in between. The germline V gene encodes CDR1 SGHDN and CDR2 FVKESK. The CDR3 runs to 13 residues. The CDR3 loop reads CASSQTGSYEQYF. The CDR3 nucleotides read TGTGCCAGCAGCCAAACGGGCTCCTACGAGCAGTACTTC.

The J gene is TRBJ2-7, the V gene TRBV10-3, with TRBD2 matching 9 bases. Looked up from germline, CDR1 is ENHRY and CDR2 is SYGVKD. V dropped 7 bases and J dropped 4; count of bases not matched to a gene: 8. CDR3 length equals 14 residues. In nucleotides, the CDR3 is TGTGCCATCAATTCCGTAGCGGGAGATTACGAGCAGTACTTC. Translation gives CAINSVAGDYEQYF.

This chain joins TRBV11-2 and TRBJ2-1, with 8 bases lining up with TRBD2. The CDR3 extends over 16 amino acids. In germline, CDR1 is SGHAT, CDR2 FQNNGV. V lost 1 base, J lost 7 bases, and 9 bases stayed unmatched. As DNA, the CDR3 is TGTGCCAGCAGCTTAGGGTCTAGCGGGTTATTTAATGAGCAGTTCTTC. It codes for CASSLGSSGLFNEQFF.

This clone is a singleton in its sample. J is TRBJ2-7 and V is TRBV27; 8 bases align to TRBD1. The CDR3 is 17 amino acids. With V trimmed by 4 bases and J by 0 bases, 11 bases remained unmatched. Germline V gene sequence: CDR1 MNHEY, CDR2 SMNVEV (reference sequence). This CDR3 is CASSSIFDRGSSYEQYF. The CDR3 nucleotides read TGTGCCAGCAGTTCCATCTTCGACAGGGGCAGCTCCTACGAGCAGTACTTC.

The chain combines TRBV4-1 with TRBJ2-7, with a possible D match to TRBD2 (6 bases). Germline V lookup: CDR1 MGHRA, CDR2 YSYEKL. The CDR3 sequence is 17 residues long. V gave up 0 bases and J gave up 2 bases, with 17 bases separating them. The CDR3 spells CASSQDLEGPETYEQYF. DNA for the CDR3: TGCGCCAGCAGCCAAGACCTGGAGGGGCCCGAGACCTACGAGCAGTACTTC.

This rearrangement joins TRBV12-5 to TRBJ2-5; D is uncertain. Germline-derived CDR1 and CDR2 are LGHNT and FRNRAP. Trimming removed 4 bases at V and 9 bases at J, with 18 bases between. The CDR3 runs to 14 residues. CDR3 bases: TGTGCTAGTGGTTCCGGTACCAAAGGATGGGCCCAGTACTTC. Its translation: CASGSGTKGWAQYF.

In regard to this clone: The sample holds other DNA sequences that translate to the same CDR3. The J gene is TRBJ2-1, the V gene TRBV27; tentative D call: TRBD1 (6 bases). In germline, CDR1 is MNHEY, CDR2 SMNVEV (reference sequence). The CDR3 consists of 14 residues. The germline V and J ends were trimmed by 4 bases and 8 bases, with 15 bases remaining between them. The CDR3 protein is CASSSTTGIHEQFF. The CDR3 DNA sequence: TGTGCCAGCAGTTCGACTACAGGGATCCATGAGCAGTTCTTC.

The CDR3 reads CASSADFNYNEQFF. The CDR3 nucleotides are TGTGCCAGCAGTGCGGACTTTAATTACAATGAGCAGTTCTTC. V usage is TRBV6-5 and J usage is TRBJ2-1; maybe TRBD2 (5 bases). Per germline, CDR1 MNHEY and CDR2 SVGAGI. The CDR3 runs 14 residues. The V end was cut by 5 bases, the J end by 4 bases, with 12 bases between.

V and J are TRBV30 and TRBJ2-3; 12 nucleotides line up with TRBD1. This CDR3 comprises 15 residues. The germline V gene encodes CDR1 GTSNPN and CDR2 SVGIG (reference sequence). J was trimmed by 10 bases and V by 0 bases; bases with no gene match: 8. The CDR3 sequence: CAWSVGQGASPSQYF. CDR3 bases: TGTGCCTGGAGTGTGGGACAGGGGGCCTCCCCATCGCAGTATTTT.

The gene calls are TRBV7-9 and TRBJ2-7; D unresolved. Trimming left V 7 bases short and J 5 bases short, with 12 bases between. Per the germline V gene, CDR1 is SEHNR and CDR2 is FQNEAQ (reference sequence). This CDR3 has 12 amino acids. CDR3 in amino acids: CASTSFRDEQYF. CDR3 DNA: TGTGCCAGCACCTCGTTTAGGGACGAGCAGTACTTC.

The chain uses TRBV7-6 and TRBJ2-5; 14 bases map to TRBD2. The CDR3 extends over 16 amino acids. Germline-derived CDR1 and CDR2 are SGHVS and FNYEAQ. J gave up 4 bases and V 5 bases, and 6 bases lay outside the gene matches. The CDR3 sequence: CASSAGLAGGLETQYF. In nucleotides, the CDR3 is TGTGCCAGCAGCGCAGGACTAGCGGGAGGTCTAGAGACCCAGTACTTC. Looking up the rest from reference TRBV7-6 and TRBJ2-5 gives the full variable domain: GAGVSQSPRYKVTKRGQDVALRCDPISGHVSLYWYRQALGQGPEFLTYFNYEAQQDKSGLPNDRFSAERPEGSISTLTIQRTEQRDSAMYRCASSAGLAGGLETQYFGPGTRLLVL.